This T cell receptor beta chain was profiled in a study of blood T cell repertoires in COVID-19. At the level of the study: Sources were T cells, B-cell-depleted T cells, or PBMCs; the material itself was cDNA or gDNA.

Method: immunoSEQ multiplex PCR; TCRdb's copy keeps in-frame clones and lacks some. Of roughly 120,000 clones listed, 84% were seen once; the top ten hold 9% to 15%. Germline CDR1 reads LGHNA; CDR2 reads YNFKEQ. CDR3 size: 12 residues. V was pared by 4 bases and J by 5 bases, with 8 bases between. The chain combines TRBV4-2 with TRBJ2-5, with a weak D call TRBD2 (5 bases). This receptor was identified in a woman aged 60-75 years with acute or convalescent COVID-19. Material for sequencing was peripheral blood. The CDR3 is CASSLRGETQYF. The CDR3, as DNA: TGTGCCAGCAGCCTCCGAGGGGAGACCCAGTACTTC.